This T cell receptor beta chain came from a study of blood T cell repertoires in COVID-19. The repertoire was sequenced with immunoSEQ multiplex PCR; TCRdb's copy has only in-frame clones and lacks some. The repertoire has roughly 200,000 clones, 81% of them found once; the top ten carry 7.5% to 9%. Germline values: CDR1 LGHDT, CDR2 YNNKEL (reference sequence). The V gene lost 0 bases and the J gene lost 4 bases, with 12 bases spanning the gap. The CDR3 spans 15 residues. This receptor was taken from a woman at least 80 years old with acute or convalescent COVID-19. The material sequenced was peripheral blood. This chain joins TRBV3-1 (or the pseudogene TRBV3-2) and TRBJ2-5, with D tentatively TRBD1 (6 bases). The CDR3, as DNA: TGTGCCAGCAGCCAAGAAGGACAGAAAGGAGAGACCCAGTACTTC. Its translation is CASSQEGQKGETQYF.